This note documents a single T cell receptor beta chain sequence. Its antigen remains unidentified. Distinct nucleotide sequences in the sample also encode this CDR3. The germline V gene specifies MNHEY as CDR1 and SVGAGI as CDR2. Including the terminal cysteine and phenylalanine, the CDR3 comprises 13 residues. Only the CDR3 part of the read is kept: 39 bases, read in frame from the first base. V is clipped by 0 bases and J by 6 bases, and the sequence between their germline boundaries is 7 bases long. The sample belongs to a study of cytomegalovirus exposure and HLA in healthy donors (dated by TCRdb to 2016 to 2017). Describing the broader study: An earlier analysis of roughly 570 of the donors reported about 260 Gb of sequence data and 117 million unique TCR beta sequences obtained from about 179 million T cells. Approximately 300 gigabases of sequencing data and 70 million to 85 million unique TCR sequences were included in an early release covering about 600 HLA-typed donors. Among the approximately 420 genotyped donors, 81% belonged to the genetic ancestry cluster associated with self-reported Caucasian donors. The study was designed to test whether signatures of past pathogen exposure could be identified by cataloging public T cell receptors. Using immunosequencing, the study profiled T cell repertoires from 500 to 800 subjects and related those repertoires to cytomegalovirus serostatus. A separate validation cohort of roughly 130 different subjects was used in addition to the approximately 670-subject first cohort. The study combined high-throughput TCR immunosequencing, statistical association of individual TCRs with disease status, and machine learning to predict cytomegalovirus infection status. A later analysis re-examined previously published TCR beta repertoires from 600 to 700 donors and added high-resolution HLA genotyping to investigate patterns of TCR occurrence. The later analysis used no new phenotypic data to find candidate immune exposures, relying instead on TCR beta sequences and their occurrence across donors. An earlier analysis of around 580 of the donors used high-throughput TCR beta sequencing to judge whether each TCR beta V gene segment behaved as functional or pseudogenic. Donor age, sex, ethnicity and CMV serostatus were compiled alongside the repertoire data. In a later genetic analysis, genome-wide SNP genotypes for about three fifths of the roughly 670 donors were used, and that subset was treated as a discovery cohort. Every repertoire in the discovery cohort had been generated on one and the same sequencing platform. Class I and class II HLA loci were covered by the typing at four-digit resolution. The number of typed donors differed by locus: about 629-630 for A, B, C, DRB1 and DQB1; 500 to 550 for DQA1; fewer than 610 for DPA1; and roughly 470 for DPB1. Four or five DR-DQ haplotypes were handled as single units for association and clustering because linkage in the cohort was strong. On average, about 200,000 unique TCR beta nucleotide sequences were sequenced per donor among more than 350 genotyped donors of the cohort, with around 19% of those sequences being non-productive.

The cohort was made up of approximately 670 healthy bone marrow donors. At the time of sampling, all cohort members were nominally healthy, though unrecorded immune exposures were likely present. The donor tested CMV seropositive, placing the donor among the approximately 290 seropositive members of the cohort. A peripheral blood sample was provided by each donor, and peripheral blood mononuclear cells were used for TCR beta sequencing. Genomic DNA was extracted from the blood cell samples with the Qiagen DNeasy Blood Extraction Kit. Receptors were amplified or captured by the immunoSEQ multiplex PCR assay. A mixture of 60 forward primers for TCR Vbeta segments and 13 reverse primers for TCR Jbeta segments was used in the multiplex PCR. The CDR3 region of rearranged TCR beta genes was amplified from genomic DNA with a multiplex PCR assay. The amplified TCR beta libraries were sequenced on the Illumina HiSeq System as 87-base-pair reads. Per the authors' processing: A later analysis counted about 82 million unique TCR beta chains across the 550 to 700 repertoires, and some 11 million of these chains were shared by at least two donors. Raw reads were error-corrected and collapsed into unique sequences by a nearest-neighbor algorithm in which closely related sequences were merged to remove PCR and sequencing errors. To assign V, D and J gene segments, CDR3 sequences were aligned to IMGT reference sequences. For a sequence to be retained, at least a six-nucleotide match to both a V gene segment and a J gene segment was required. Rearrangements were called productive when the CDR3 lacked stop codons and stayed in frame with V and J; all others were non-productive. CDR3 was defined by IMGT convention, running from the second conserved V-encoded cysteine to the conserved J-encoded phenylalanine. Sequences without an unambiguous match to a single V gene segment were excluded from the earlier analysis of 500 to 700 of the donors. In an earlier analysis of approximately 560 of the donors, a V segment was called functional when productive rearrangements were above 56.7%, and segregating when the standard deviation between donors exceeded 5%. A statistical classification framework was built to diagnose cytomegalovirus status from the catalog of TCR beta chain sequences. V and J gene assignment, in a later analysis, came from comparing TCR nucleotide sequences with IMGT/GENE-DB human TR gene sequences. Using the TCRdist pipeline, a later analysis assigned CDR3 sequences along with most-parsimonious VDJ recombination scenarios. In a later analysis, each TCR beta chain was defined by its CDR3 amino acid sequence together with its V-gene family, and reads without a unique V-gene family were excluded. In a later analysis, 450 to 600 highly shared, low-generation-probability nucleotide sequences were removed to address suspected cross-contamination and a sequencing artifact. For each public chain, a later analysis derived a clonal expansion index from normalized ranks of inferred template counts within each repertoire. A later analysis computed generation probabilities with a VDJ recombination model fitted to out-of-frame rearrangements, and checked the results against IGoR. In a later analysis, hypergeometric tests were used to score TCR-TCR, TCR-HLA and TCR-CMV co-occurrence, with a repertoire-size bias correction applied to TCR pairs. In a later analysis, false discovery rates were estimated by permuting HLA or CMV assignments 20 times. In a later analysis, co-occurring TCRs were grouped using DBSCAN, and TCRdist sequence similarity was added for clustering within HLA-allele-positive subsets. Repertoires with fewer than 30,000 or more than 120,000 public chains, plus five repertoires with anomalous nucleotide sharing, were excluded from co-occurrence clustering. What TCRdb holds here is the immuneACCESS table cut down to in-frame rearrangements. Part of the clones is not present; checked against another copy, under half of the missing clones reflect an unresolved V gene, and the others are unexplained. The V and J calls and clone size are taken from that table; D and trimming were inferred from the DNA. The sample table records 100,000 to 150,000 clones. Approximately 1.6% of the sample goes to the ten largest clones.

The investigation overall reported the following: In the study, about 150 TCR beta chains were listed as associated with cytomegalovirus. Most TCR sequences were observed very rarely across donors, whereas some public TCRs were present in many individuals. According to a later analysis, most CMV-associated TCR beta chains appeared to be HLA-restricted, and the HLA associations seemed to be driven largely by CMV exposure. The 87-base-pair reads could not distinguish some IMGT-functional V segments, including TRBV6-2 and TRBV6-3, so those segments were excluded. At a false discovery rate of 0.05, a later analysis linked 15,000 to 20,000 TCR beta sequences to specific HLA alleles. Correlated functional status among segregating V segments might be attributable to linkage disequilibrium, but an unknown experimental factor could not be ruled out. Around 16 rarely observed V segments, including chromosome 9 orphons, were excluded from the earlier analysis of approximately 500 of the donors because counts were too low. Compared with equally common non-associated chains, HLA-associated TCR beta chains in a later analysis were more clonally expanded and had lower generation probabilities. HLA typing was unavailable for some donors at each locus, so association tests used only the typed subset. An earlier analysis of around 600 of the donors showed that most TCR beta V segments appeared in productive rearrangements either about 87% or about 30% of the time, which broadly matched IMGT annotations. In a later analysis, TCR association rates were found to vary across HLA loci, with the most associated TCRs seen for DRB1 alleles and the fewest for HLA-C alleles. The cohort was sequenced for TCR beta chains only, and without alpha or paired-chain data the features that could be detected were limited. Sequencing depth was assumed to be roughly uniform across donors in the presence/absence analyses, though that assumption may not hold. A further reported finding was that TCR beta sequences accurately predicted the HLA-A and HLA-B alleles for most subjects in the first cohort. When HLA alleles, especially DR and DQ, strongly co-occurred, attributing TCR associations to individual alleles was difficult. Several of the top co-occurrence clusters appeared to be linked to parvovirus B19, influenza, CMV and Epstein-Barr virus, according to a later analysis. The classifier was reported to diagnose cytomegalovirus status with high specificity and sensitivity in both the original and validation cohorts. It was suggested by the authors that the approach could potentially be generalized to other disease states and immunological phenotypes. A later genetic analysis associated a missense DCLRE1C variant with V-gene and J-gene trimming of TCR beta chains, and an independent cohort replicated the association. CMV serostatus was the only immune exposure information available for the cohort. A later genetic analysis reported fewer N-insertions in productive TCRs among donors in an Asian-associated ancestry cluster than the approximately 700-donor mean. In vitro tests confirmed that three of the cytomegalovirus-associated TCR beta chains recognize cytomegalovirus antigens. A cluster of highly shared sequence variants was judged likely to be a technical artifact of the sequencing pipeline.

The clonotype comes from a woman aged 40 to 55 in good health and CMV-seropositive. The sample consisted of PBMCs. Recombination joined TRBV6-5 with TRBJ2-3; the D gene cannot be resolved reliably. In nucleotides, the sequence is TGTGCCAGCAGTTACTCGCGTGCGGATACGCAGTATTTT. It encodes CASSYSRADTQYF.